The 15 T cell receptor beta chains reported below all come from one sample, sequenced in a study of T-cell memory formation after mild COVID-19. TCRdb re-called the 5' RACE reads with MiXCR, one entry per CDR3 protein. The sample lists tens of thousands of distinct CDR3 sequences; about 7.3% were seen once. The sample comprised PBMCs or a T cell subset sorted from them (not recorded which). Source of these receptors: a man aged 18 to 35 who had mild COVID-19 (a few samples of this study predate the infection). Cell type and time point are not known.

This clonotype has at least ten counts. This chain links TRBV7-3 with TRBJ2-3; possibly TRBD1 or TRBD2 for D (5 bases each). The CDR3 is 14 residues long. Germline lookup yields CDR1 SGHTA and CDR2 FQGTGA. The germline V and J ends were trimmed by 2 bases and 7 bases, with 13 bases remaining between them. The CDR3 sequence is CASSLEGPRNTQYF. In DNA form, the CDR3 reads TGTGCCAGCAGCTTAGAGGGACCTCGTAATACGCAGTATTTT.

This clonotype was detected ten times or more. The V gene is TRBV20-1, the J gene TRBJ1-4; the D is unclear. This CDR3 is built from 14 residues. In germline, CDR1 is DFQATT, CDR2 SNEGSKA (reference sequence). V was shortened by 5 bases and J by 7 bases, with 17 bases between the two germline ends. The CDR3 sequence is CSAGHGRRGEKLFF. CDR3 in DNA: TGCAGTGCTGGGCACGGGCGCCGAGGTGAAAAACTGTTTTTT.

This clonotype came up a few times. The chain is built from TRBV5-4 and TRBJ1-1; D might be TRBD1 (5 bases). The CDR3 contains 13 residues. V gave up 0 bases and J gave up 11 bases, with 14 bases separating them. Germline V gives CDR1 SGHNT, CDR2 YYREEE (reference sequence). CDR3 nucleotide sequence: TGTGCCAGCAGCTTGGGGGGGTCCGGCCGGGCTTTCTTT. Translated, it gives CASSLGGSGRAFF.

This clonotype has at least ten counts. CDR3 protein: CASSPYRAAYNSPLHF. The CDR3 DNA reads TGTGCCAGCAGCCCCTACAGGGCCGCCTATAATTCACCCCTCCACTTT. The V and J genes are TRBV28 and TRBJ1-6; possibly TRBD1 for D (6 bases). The CDR3 loop spans 16 amino acids. Per germline, CDR1 MDHEN and CDR2 SYDVKM. Trimming took 6 bases from V and 2 from J, leaving 14 bases between them.

The rearrangement joins TRBV20-1 to TRBJ2-7; 9 bases fit TRBD1. The CDR3 is 14 amino acids. V lost 4 bases, J lost 4 bases, and 8 bases stayed unmatched. The germline CDR1 and CDR2 sequences are DFQATT and SNEGSKA (reference sequence). CDR3 sequence (DNA): TGCAGTGCTACCGGGACAGGGTTTTCGTACGAGCAGTACTTC. Its protein is CSATGTGFSYEQYF.

This rearrangement joins TRBV29-1 to TRBJ2-2; tentative D call: TRBD1 (5 bases). The CDR3 is 14 amino acids. Germline V gene sequence: CDR1 SQVTM, CDR2 ANQGSEA. V lost 4 bases to trimming and J lost 0 bases, with 9 bases between them. This CDR3 is CSVGQTTNTGELFF. The CDR3 bases are TGCAGCGTTGGACAGACGACGAACACCGGGGAGCTGTTTTTT.

This clonotype was picked up many times. The chain combines TRBV12-3 or TRBV12-4 with TRBJ2-1; tentatively, D is TRBD1 or TRBD2 (5 bases each). V dropped 3 bases and J dropped 13 bases, with 13 bases sitting between them. The CDR3 length is 12 residues. As DNA, the CDR3 is TGTGCCAGCAGTTTTCGCGTTGGGGGACAGTTCTTC. This encodes CASSFRVGGQFF.

There are many counts of this clonotype. The rearrangement links TRBV14 to TRBJ2-2, with 9 bases lining up with TRBD2. Germline V gene lookup returns CDR1 SGHDN and CDR2 FVKESK. V dropped 2 bases and J dropped 5; count of bases not matched to a gene: 12. The CDR3 extends over 18 amino acids. CDR3 region: CASSQTRGGLSRTGELFF. The DNA for the CDR3 is TGTGCCAGCAGCCAAACGCGGGGGGGCCTGAGTAGGACCGGGGAGCTGTTTTTT.

This clonotype was counted at least ten times. The chain couples TRBV20-1 to TRBJ1-2, with D perhaps matching TRBD1 (6 bases). Trimming removed 6 bases at V and 4 bases at J, with 18 bases between. Germline CDR1 is DFQATT and CDR2 is SNEGSKA (reference sequence). The CDR3 is made up of 14 amino acids. CDR3 protein: CSAGTTQLSYGYTF. The CDR3 DNA is TGCAGTGCCGGGACAACCCAGCTTTCCTATGGCTACACCTTC.

This clonotype has a count of ten or more. V is TRBV7-2 and J is TRBJ1-2; 10 bases are shared with TRBD1. In germline, CDR1 is SGHTA, CDR2 FQGNSA. V was clipped by 7 bases and J by 2 bases; unmatched bases: 4. This CDR3 is 14 amino acids long. The CDR3 sequence is CASIPTGGNYGYTF. Here the CDR3 DNA reads TGTGCCAGCATCCCGACAGGGGGCAACTATGGCTACACCTTC.

This clonotype was seen ten or more times. This CDR3 is CASSYLYRYTGANVLTF. The CDR3 nucleotides read TGTGCCAGCAGTTACCTCTATAGGTACACTGGGGCCAACGTCCTGACTTTC. This chain links TRBV6-2 or TRBV6-3 with TRBJ2-6; D is ambiguous. V was clipped by 2 bases and J by 2 bases, with 13 bases between them. This CDR3 has 17 amino acids. Germline V CDR1 and CDR2: MNHEY, SVGEGT.

This clonotype was detected ten times or more. The chain carries TRBV9 and TRBJ2-3, with a tentative D call TRBD2 (7 bases). The CDR3 has 17 residues. The germline gives CDR1 SGDLS, CDR2 YYNGEE. The V and J ends lost 0 bases and 5 bases respectively, with 19 bases between them. The CDR3 nucleotides read TGTGCCAGCAGCGTAGGCCCTCGGAGGGGGGGGAAAGATACGCAGTATTTT. This sequence encodes CASSVGPRRGGKDTQYF.

The V gene is TRBV12-3 or TRBV12-4, the J gene TRBJ1-6; perhaps TRBD1 as D (6 bases). This CDR3 region has 14 residues. V gave up 3 bases and J gave up 9 bases, with 12 bases separating them. CDR3 protein: CASSFLGGGSPLHF. Here the CDR3 DNA reads TGTGCCAGCAGTTTTCTCGGGGGCGGTTCACCCCTCCACTTT.

This clonotype was picked up one time. Since a much larger clone is just one base distant, this may be a read error. The CDR3 here is CASSFTAPYQETQYF. DNA for the CDR3: TGCGCCAGCAGCTTCACAGCTCCTTACCAAGAGACCCAGTACTTC. V gene TRBV5-1 combines with J gene TRBJ2-5; D not certain. V lost 2 bases to trimming and J lost 0 bases, with 11 bases between them. This CDR3 has 15 amino acids. Germline CDR1 and CDR2: SGHRS and YFSETQ.

V gene TRBV9 combines with J gene TRBJ1-6, with D perhaps matching TRBD1 (6 bases). Deletions cut 2 bases from V and 9 bases from J, with 12 bases between. This CDR3 contains 14 residues. Per the germline V gene, CDR1 is SGDLS and CDR2 is YYNGEE. The CDR3 here is CASSVTGWSSPLHF. CDR3 coding DNA: TGTGCCAGCAGCGTGACAGGCTGGAGTTCACCCCTCCACTTT.